The 32 T cell receptor beta chains below come from one sample, sequenced in a study of T cells in Graves' hyperthyroidism and ophthalmopathy. Researchers amplified the TCR beta CDR3 regions from RNA transcripts. Primed by the HTBI set, a first-round RT-PCR was run on the TCR CDR3. One entry per CDR3 protein results from TCRdb running MiXCR on the multiplex PCR reads. This sample has 500,000 to 600,000 distinct CDR3 sequences, with approximately 49% found just once. Sequenced input: peripheral blood or thyroid tissue (not recorded which). The receptor set was obtained from an adult woman with Graves' disease, either hyperthyroidism or ophthalmopathy (not recorded which).

This clonotype was counted only a few times. The chain joins TRBV4-2 to TRBJ1-3; D gene ambiguous. Germline CDR1 and CDR2: LGHNA and YNFKEQ. The CDR3 has 16 residues. V dropped 1 base and J dropped 1 base, with 11 bases sitting between them. For the CDR3, the DNA is TGTGCCAGCAGCCAAGCGGCCGCTTCATCTGGAAACACCATATATTTT. Translated: CASSQAAASSGNTIYF.

The chain is built from TRBV2 and TRBJ1-1; 7 positions match TRBD1. V lost 3 bases to trimming and J lost 1 base; unmatched junction nucleotides: 2. CDR1 and CDR2 from the germline V gene are SNHLY and FYNNEI. This CDR3 region has 14 residues. The CDR3 sequence is CASSDRQGNTEAFF. CDR3 DNA: TGTGCCAGCAGTGATAGACAGGGGAACACTGAAGCTTTCTTT.

This clonotype showed up just a few times. The V gene is TRBV7-8, the J gene TRBJ1-4; 10 bases are shared with TRBD1. The junction had 7 bases not matched to a gene; V was cut back by 1 base and J by 11 bases. Germline CDR1 and CDR2: SGHVS and FQNEAQ. This CDR3 has 15 residues. The CDR3 here is CASSLGPLGQGKLFF. CDR3 nucleotide sequence: TGTGCCAGCAGCTTAGGTCCATTGGGACAGGGGAAACTGTTTTTT.

This clonotype appeared many times. V and J are TRBV7-2 and TRBJ2-5; the D is unclear. The length of the CDR3 is 11 residues. V dropped 5 bases and J dropped 5 bases, with 6 bases sitting between them. Germline loops: CDR1 SGHTA, CDR2 FQGNSA. In nucleotides, the CDR3 is TGTGCCAGCAGCGGCAGGGAGACCCAGTACTTC. Translated: CASSGRETQYF.

The chain links TRBV7-8 to TRBJ2-6; possibly TRBD2 for D (7 bases). CDR3 length equals 19 residues. The germline CDR1 and CDR2 sequences are SGHVS and FQNEAQ. Trimming left V 10 bases short and J 0 bases short, with 25 bases between. The CDR3 is CAINIGVQGGYSGANVLTF. The CDR3 DNA reads as TGTGCCATCAATATAGGGGTACAGGGAGGGTACTCTGGGGCCAACGTCCTGACTTTC. The variable domain in full, with the rest retrieved from reference TRBV7-8 and TRBJ2-6, is GAGVSQSPRYKVAKRGQDVALRCDPISGHVSLFWYQQALGQGPEFLTYFQNEAQLDKSGLPSDRFFAERPEGSVSTLKIQRTQQEDSAVYLCAINIGVQGGYSGANVLTFGAGSRLTVL.

The chain links TRBV7-9 to TRBJ1-2; 7 bases map to TRBD1. CDR3 length equals 14 residues. CDR1 and CDR2 from the germline V gene are SEHNR and FQNEAQ (reference sequence). The junction had 10 bases not matched to a gene; V was cut back by 5 bases and J by 7 bases. The CDR3 loop is CASSPHGTAGGYTF. The CDR3 DNA reads as TGTGCCAGCAGCCCACACGGGACAGCCGGTGGCTACACCTTC.

The chain employs TRBV20-1 and TRBJ2-7, with 9 nucleotides matching TRBD2. The CDR3 extends over 15 amino acids. The ends lost 0 bases at V and 5 bases at J; junction bases unmatched: 8. The germline gives CDR1 DFQATT, CDR2 SNEGSKA (reference sequence). CDR3 in DNA: TGCAGTGCTAGAGATCGAGCGGGACTAGCCCACGAGCAGTACTTC. This translates into CSARDRAGLAHEQYF.

This clonotype was recorded once. CDR3 sequence reads: CASRTFVTGNTEAFF. CDR3 coding DNA: TGTGCCAGCAGAACTTTTGTTACGGGCAACACTGAAGCTTTCTTT. V usage is TRBV28 and J usage is TRBJ1-1, with D uncertain. Germline V CDR1 and CDR2: MDHEN, SYDVKM. This CDR3 comprises 15 residues. Trimming shortened V by 6 bases and J by 2 bases, and 16 bases separated the two germline ends.

This clonotype was seen a handful of times. This chain joins TRBV6-2 or TRBV6-3 and TRBJ1-1; D gene ambiguous. V was clipped by 3 bases and J by 7 bases, with 12 bases between them. CDR1 and CDR2 from the germline V gene are MNHEY and SVGEGT. The CDR3 sequence is 13 residues long. CDR3 DNA sequence: TGTGCCAGCAGTTATACAAGGTATGGTGAAGCTTTCTTT. Amino acids: CASSYTRYGEAFF.

J is TRBJ2-7 and V is TRBV7-9; possibly TRBD1 or TRBD2 for D (5 bases each). Per germline, CDR1 SEHNR and CDR2 FQNEAQ (reference sequence). V lost 2 bases, J lost 3 bases, and 14 bases lay in between. The CDR3 runs to 15 residues. The CDR3 DNA reads TGTGCCAGCAGCTTACCGGGGCAGGGCCACTACGAGCAGTACTTC. Its protein product is CASSLPGQGHYEQYF. Combining the CDR3 with reference TRBV7-9 and TRBJ2-7 gives the whole variable domain DTGVSQNPRHKITKRGQNVTFRCDPISEHNRLYWYRQTLGQGPEFLTYFQNEAQLEKSRLLSDRFSAERPKGSFSTLEIQRTEQGDSAMYLCASSLPGQGHYEQYFGPGTRLTVT.

This clonotype was counted only a few times. The chain couples TRBV10-3 to TRBJ2-7, with D tentatively TRBD2 (6 bases). Per the germline V gene, CDR1 is ENHRY and CDR2 is SYGVKD. Trimming left V 5 bases short and J 3 bases short, with 14 bases between. The CDR3 totals 14 residues. Here the CDR3 reads CAISPGTQIYEQYF. The CDR3 nucleotides are TGTGCCATCAGTCCCGGGACTCAGATCTACGAGCAGTACTTC.

This clonotype has a single count. The chain recombines TRBV29-1 with TRBJ2-5; a weak D match, TRBD2 (5 bases). CDR3 size: 15 residues. Per germline, CDR1 SQVTM and CDR2 ANQGSEA. V was pared by 4 bases and J by 1 base, with 16 bases between. For the CDR3, the DNA is TGCAGCGTTGTGAGCGGCAGATGGGGCCAAGAGACCCAGTACTTC. As protein: CSVVSGRWGQETQYF.

This clonotype was detected a few times. The chain recombines TRBV7-9 with TRBJ1-2; D call uncertain. V dropped 1 base and J dropped 9 bases, with 6 bases sitting between them. The CDR3 extends over 11 amino acids. CDR1 and CDR2 from the germline V gene are SEHNR and FQNEAQ (reference sequence). The CDR3 DNA is TGTGCCAGCAGCTTAGGTCCGCGCTACACCTTC. Amino acids: CASSLGPRYTF.

The V and J genes are TRBV4-3 and TRBJ2-7; possibly TRBD2 for D (5 bases). Trimming cost V 1 base and J 0 bases, with 10 bases left between them. Germline-derived CDR1 and CDR2 are LGHNA and YSLEER. This CDR3 contains 15 residues. CDR3 in DNA: TGCGCCAGCAGCCAAGCGACGGGGTCCTCCTACGAGCAGTACTTC. This sequence encodes CASSQATGSSYEQYF.

The table lists this clonotype with a few counts. The chain uses TRBV7-9 and TRBJ2-2; D might be TRBD1 (5 bases). Per germline, CDR1 SEHNR and CDR2 FQNEAQ (reference sequence). Trimming removed 7 bases at V and 6 bases at J, with 18 bases between. This CDR3 contains 15 residues. In DNA, the CDR3 is TGTGCCAGCACTCTTCACCCAGAAGGGGCCGGGGAGCTGTTTTTT. Its protein product is CASTLHPEGAGELFF. Together with reference TRBV7-9 and TRBJ2-2, the CDR3 gives the full variable domain: DTGVSQNPRHKITKRGQNVTFRCDPISEHNRLYWYRQTLGQGPEFLTYFQNEAQLEKSRLLSDRFSAERPKGSFSTLEIQRTEQGDSAMYLCASTLHPEGAGELFFGEGSRLTVL.

This clonotype was seen many times. The chain uses TRBV7-8 and TRBJ2-2; 9 bases are a match to TRBD2. This CDR3 has 15 residues. The V and J ends lost 3 bases and 4 bases, in that order; junction bases with no gene match: 3. Germline CDR1 and CDR2: SGHVS and FQNEAQ. The CDR3 DNA is TGTGCCAGCAGCTTTAGCGGGAGTGGCACCGGGGAGCTGTTTTTT. It encodes CASSFSGSGTGELFF.

The chain uses TRBV25-1 and TRBJ1-1, with no clear D. CDR3 length: 14 amino acids. V shed 7 bases and J shed 6 bases, with 18 bases lying between them. Germline V gene data show CDR1 as MGHDK and CDR2 as SYGVNS. CDR3 sequence reads: CASTRTGRAAEAFF. The CDR3 DNA reads as TGTGCCAGCACCCGAACGGGGAGGGCTGCTGAAGCTTTCTTT.

The chain has TRBV7-9 and TRBJ2-2, with D unresolved. This CDR3 contains 14 residues. V lost 5 bases and J lost 3, with 10 bases in between. CDR1 is SEHNR, CDR2 FQNEAQ, per germline (reference sequence). This CDR3 is CASSPTLDTGELFF. The CDR3 nucleotides are TGTGCCAGCAGCCCGACCCTCGACACCGGGGAGCTGTTTTTT. Combining the CDR3 with reference TRBV7-9 and TRBJ2-2 gives the whole variable domain DTGVSQNPRHKITKRGQNVTFRCDPISEHNRLYWYRQTLGQGPEFLTYFQNEAQLEKSRLLSDRFSAERPKGSFSTLEIQRTEQGDSAMYLCASSPTLDTGELFFGEGSRLTVL.

This clonotype was detected only a few times. The V call is TRBV2, the J call TRBJ1-3; D remains ambiguous. The CDR3 extends over 12 amino acids. Germline lookup yields CDR1 SNHLY and CDR2 FYNNEI. V lost 6 bases to trimming and J lost 4 bases, with 7 bases between them. Here the CDR3 reads CASRPTGNTIYF. In nucleotides, the CDR3 is TGTGCCAGCAGGCCGACGGGAAACACCATATATTTT.

As regards this clonotype: No conserved phenylalanine or tryptophan ends this CDR3, so it is likely a read error. Because the CDR3's place on the DNA is in doubt, the DNA is left out and the CDR3 is given as listed by TCRdb. The chain employs TRBV9 and TRBJ1-1. The CDR3 has 11 residues if both end residues are counted. The germline V gene has CDR1 SGDLS and CDR2 YYNGEE. CDR3 sequence reads: CASSPRWGASS.

This clonotype was counted ten times or more. The chain has TRBV4-2 and TRBJ2-7, with 13 nucleotides matching TRBD2. CDR1 and CDR2 from the germline V gene are LGHNA and YNFKEQ. The V segment lost 4 bases and the J segment 2 bases; nucleotides outside the gene matches: 8. This CDR3 comprises 17 residues. This chain's CDR3 is CASSLSRGLAGPYEQYF. Written as DNA, the CDR3 is TGTGCCAGCAGCCTCTCCAGGGGACTAGCGGGACCCTACGAGCAGTACTTC.

With regard to this clonotype: Being one base from a much bigger clone, this may be a read error. This sequence joins TRBV3-1 and TRBJ1-6; unclear D gene. This CDR3 comprises 15 residues. Germline V gives CDR1 LGHDT, CDR2 YNNKEL (reference sequence). This CDR3 is CASSQVSGIESPPHF. CDR3 DNA sequence: TGTGCCAGCAGCCAAGTTTCGGGGATCGAGTCACCCCCCCACTTT.

This clonotype appeared many times. This chain joins TRBV12-3 or TRBV12-4 and TRBJ1-2; D gene unclear. Trimming removed 5 bases at V and 3 bases at J, with 13 bases between. This CDR3 has 14 amino acids. CDR3 residues: CASSRSGVDYGYTF. CDR3 bases: TGTGCCAGCAGTCGTTCAGGAGTAGACTATGGCTACACCTTC.

The genes are TRBV7-9 and TRBJ1-5; 7 bases line up with TRBD1. Germline CDR1 reads SEHNR; CDR2 reads FQNEAQ (reference sequence). The J segment lost 3 bases and the V segment lost 5 bases, leaving 7 bases of the junction unmatched. This CDR3 is built from 15 residues. The CDR3 DNA reads TGTGCCAGCAGCCTTTACAGGGGCTCCAATCAGCCCCAGCATTTT. It is translated as CASSLYRGSNQPQHF.

The sample holds many counts of this clonotype. The chain uses TRBV7-2 and TRBJ2-2; D unresolved. The CDR3 spans 14 residues. V lost 2 bases and J lost 1, with 5 bases in between. In germline, CDR1 is SGHTA, CDR2 FQGNSA. CDR3 sequence: CASSLSENTGELFF. In DNA, the CDR3 is TGTGCCAGCAGCTTAAGCGAGAACACCGGGGAGCTGTTTTTT.

The table lists this clonotype with a few counts. This sequence joins TRBV20-1 and TRBJ1-2; D ambiguous. The V gene's germline CDR1 is DFQATT and CDR2 SNEGSKA (reference sequence). V was pared by 6 bases and J by 3 bases, with 11 bases between. The CDR3 spans 12 residues. The CDR3 coding sequence is TGCAGTGCGCGGTTGTACGACTATGGCTACACCTTC. Residues: CSARLYDYGYTF.

The chain has TRBV19 and TRBJ1-2, with 10 bases that match TRBD1. V lost 3 bases to trimming and J lost 7 bases; unmatched junction nucleotides: 5. The germline gives CDR1 LNHDA, CDR2 SQIVND (reference sequence). The CDR3 covers 14 residues. The CDR3 coding sequence is TGTGCCAGTAGTATGGGGGACAGGGGCTCTGGCTACACCTTC. Residues: CASSMGDRGSGYTF.

This chain joins TRBV20-1 and TRBJ2-5; TRBD2 aligns across 7 bases. The CDR3 covers 10 residues. Germline values: CDR1 DFQATT, CDR2 SNEGSKA (reference sequence). The V and J ends lost 8 bases and 9 bases, in that order; junction bases with no gene match: 6. The CDR3 bases are TGCAGTCCCCCGGCGGGGGCCCAGTACTTC. Protein: CSPPAGAQYF.

The sample holds a few counts of this clonotype. The chain joins TRBV25-1 to TRBJ2-5; TRBD2 is a possible D gene (6 bases). V was cut by 4 bases and J by 5 bases, with 14 bases left in between. This CDR3 has 14 amino acids. Germline V CDR1 and CDR2: MGHDK, SYGVNS. CDR3 residues: CASSGPGGAETQYF. CDR3 nucleotide sequence: TGTGCCAGCAGTGGCCCCGGAGGGGCGGAGACCCAGTACTTC.

The chain employs TRBV29-1 and TRBJ1-2; 7 bases agree with TRBD1. The germline V gene encodes CDR1 SQVTM and CDR2 ANQGSEA. This CDR3 comprises 13 residues. V lost 5 bases, J lost 5 bases, and 8 bases stayed unmatched. In nucleotides, the CDR3 is TGCAGCGTTCGGGGCAGGGGGGTTTATGGCTACACCTTC. This encodes CSVRGRGVYGYTF.

The chain has TRBV7-9 and TRBJ2-6; a possible D gene is TRBD2 (7 bases). The CDR3 totals 17 residues. V was clipped by 5 bases and J by 2 bases, with 16 bases between them. Germline V gene sequence: CDR1 SEHNR, CDR2 FQNEAQ (reference sequence). CDR3 coding DNA: TGTGCCAGCAGCCAAGGGGGGGAAGGGGCTGGGGCCAACGTCCTGACTTTC. It yields the protein CASSQGGEGAGANVLTF.

This clonotype appeared many times. The chain is built from TRBV20-1 and TRBJ1-2, with a weak D call TRBD1 (5 bases). The ends were cut back, 2 bases at V and 1 base at J, with 14 bases in the middle. Per germline, CDR1 DFQATT and CDR2 SNEGSKA (reference sequence). CDR3 length equals 15 residues. This chain's CDR3 is CSARPRRGGNYGYTF. As DNA, the CDR3 is TGCAGTGCTAGACCCCGGCGCGGGGGTAACTATGGCTACACCTTC.